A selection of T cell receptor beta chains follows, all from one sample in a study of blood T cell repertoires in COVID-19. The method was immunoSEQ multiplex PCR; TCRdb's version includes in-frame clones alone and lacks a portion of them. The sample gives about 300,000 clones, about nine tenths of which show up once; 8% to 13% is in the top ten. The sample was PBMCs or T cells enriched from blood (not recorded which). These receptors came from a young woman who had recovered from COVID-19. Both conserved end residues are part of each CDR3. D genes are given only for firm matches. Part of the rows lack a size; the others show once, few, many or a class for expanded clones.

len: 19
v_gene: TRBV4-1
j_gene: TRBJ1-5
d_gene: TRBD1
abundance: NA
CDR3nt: TGCGCCAGCAGCCAAGAGAGCATTTTATACACAGGGGAAGGATTGCCCCAGCATTTT
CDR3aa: CASSQESILYTGEGLPQHF

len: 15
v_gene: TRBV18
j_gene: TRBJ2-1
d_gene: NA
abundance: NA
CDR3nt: TGTGCCAGCTCACCGACAGCAGGGCAGCCTAATGAGCAGTTCTTC
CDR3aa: CASSPTAGQPNEQFF

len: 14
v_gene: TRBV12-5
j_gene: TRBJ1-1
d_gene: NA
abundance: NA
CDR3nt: TGTGCTAGTGGTCTGGACGGGGTAAGGACTGAAGCTTTCTTT
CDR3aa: CASGLDGVRTEAFF

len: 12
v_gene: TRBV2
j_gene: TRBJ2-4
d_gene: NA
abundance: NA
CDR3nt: TGTGCCAGCGGCACTAGGGAAAACATTCAGTACTTC
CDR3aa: CASGTRENIQYF

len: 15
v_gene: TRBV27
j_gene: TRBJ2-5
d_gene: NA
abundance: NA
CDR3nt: TGTGCCAGCAGTTTAAGGTCCAGGGGATGGGAGACCCAGTACTTC
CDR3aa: CASSLRSRGWETQYF

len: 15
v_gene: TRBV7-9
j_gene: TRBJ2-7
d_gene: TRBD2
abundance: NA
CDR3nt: TGTGCCAGCAGCTTCTACGGCGGGAGAGTAGACGAGCAGTACTTC
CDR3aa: CASSFYGGRVDEQYF

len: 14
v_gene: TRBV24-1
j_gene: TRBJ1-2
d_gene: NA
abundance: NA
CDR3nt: TGTGCCACCAGTGACCCGGGACTCGGGGATGGCTACACCTTC
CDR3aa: CATSDPGLGDGYTF

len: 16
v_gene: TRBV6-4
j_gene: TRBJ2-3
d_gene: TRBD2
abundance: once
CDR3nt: TGTGCCAGCAGTGACGGGACTAGCGGGGGGGCGGATACGCAGTATTTT
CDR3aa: CASSDGTSGGADTQYF

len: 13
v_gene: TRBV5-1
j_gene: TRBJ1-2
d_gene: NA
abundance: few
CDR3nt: TGCGCCACCTCGGTAGGGGGTAACTATGGCTACACCTTC
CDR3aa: CATSVGGNYGYTF

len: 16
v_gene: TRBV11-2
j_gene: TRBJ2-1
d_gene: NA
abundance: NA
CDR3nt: TGTGCCAGCACCCTGACTCCTCTACCCTCCTACAATGAGCAGTTCTTC
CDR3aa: CASTLTPLPSYNEQFF

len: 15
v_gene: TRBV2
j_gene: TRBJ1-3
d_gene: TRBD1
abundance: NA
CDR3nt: TGTGCCAGCAGAGAATGGGACAGGGTGGGAAACACCATATATTTT
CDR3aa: CASREWDRVGNTIYF

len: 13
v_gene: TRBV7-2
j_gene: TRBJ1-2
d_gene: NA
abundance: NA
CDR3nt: TGTGCCAGCAGCTTAGCACAGCCCTATGGCTACACCTTC
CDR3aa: CASSLAQPYGYTF

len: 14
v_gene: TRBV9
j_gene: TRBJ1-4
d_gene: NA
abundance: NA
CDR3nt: TGTGCCAGCAGCGCGGGTCTCCTCAATGAAAAACTGTTTTTT
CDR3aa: CASSAGLLNEKLFF

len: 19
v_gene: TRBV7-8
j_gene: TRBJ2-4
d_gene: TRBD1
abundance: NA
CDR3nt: TGTGCCAGCAGCTTAGTTAGGACAGGTCCACCTGTGACCAAAAACATTCAGTACTTC
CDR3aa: CASSLVRTGPPVTKNIQYF

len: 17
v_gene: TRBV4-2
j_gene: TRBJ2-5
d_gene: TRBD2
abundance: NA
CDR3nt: TGTGCCAGCAGCCAAGATTCGGCGGGAGGGGACCGAGAGACCCAGTACTTC
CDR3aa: CASSQDSAGGDRETQYF

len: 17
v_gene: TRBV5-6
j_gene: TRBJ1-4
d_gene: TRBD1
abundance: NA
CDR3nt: TGTGCCACCAGCATCGGTTTAGGTGGCAGACAGGGGGAAAAACTGTTTTTT
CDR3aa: CATSIGLGGRQGEKLFF

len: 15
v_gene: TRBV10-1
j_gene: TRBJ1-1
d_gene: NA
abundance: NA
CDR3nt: TGCGCCAGCAGCGAGGGCAGGGGTAGTGGCACTGAAGCTTTCTTT
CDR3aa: CASSEGRGSGTEAFF

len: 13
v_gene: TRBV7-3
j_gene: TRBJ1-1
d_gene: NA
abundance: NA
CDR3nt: TGTGCCAGCAGCTCGCAGGGGCCCACTGAAGCTTTCTTT
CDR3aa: CASSSQGPTEAFF

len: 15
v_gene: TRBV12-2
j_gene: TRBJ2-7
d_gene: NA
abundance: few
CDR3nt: TGTGCAAGTCGCTTAGCGTGGTTACATCCCAACGAGCAGTACTTC
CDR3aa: CASRLAWLHPNEQYF

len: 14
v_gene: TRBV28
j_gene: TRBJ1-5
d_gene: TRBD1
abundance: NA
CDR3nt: TGTGCCATCTCAGGGGGCTCAAGCAATCAGCCCCAGCATTTT
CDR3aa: CAISGGSSNQPQHF

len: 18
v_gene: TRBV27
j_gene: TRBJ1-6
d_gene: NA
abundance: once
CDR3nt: TGTGCCAGCAGCGCGGGGGCGTGGGTAGGATCCTATAATTCACCCCTCCACTTT
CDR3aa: CASSAGAWVGSYNSPLHF

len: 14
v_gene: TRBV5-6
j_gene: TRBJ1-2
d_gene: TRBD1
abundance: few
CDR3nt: TGTGCCAGCAGTCACAGGGGCGCTAACTATGGCTACACCTTC
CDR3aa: CASSHRGANYGYTF

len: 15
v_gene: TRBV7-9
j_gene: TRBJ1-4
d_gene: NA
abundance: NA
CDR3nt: TGTGCCAGCAGCTTAGCGTGGGCAGGAGGGGAAAAACTGTTTTTT
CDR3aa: CASSLAWAGGEKLFF

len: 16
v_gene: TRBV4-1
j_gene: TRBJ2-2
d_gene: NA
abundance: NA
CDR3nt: TGCGCCAGCAGCCAAGAGGGCAGAACGAACACCGGGGAGCTGTTTTTT
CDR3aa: CASSQEGRTNTGELFF

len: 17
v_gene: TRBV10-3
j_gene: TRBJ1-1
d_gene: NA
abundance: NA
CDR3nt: TGTGCCATCAGTGAGTCGAGTAGCTGGGGGGGGACCACTGAAGCTTTCTTT
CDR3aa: CAISESSSWGGTTEAFF

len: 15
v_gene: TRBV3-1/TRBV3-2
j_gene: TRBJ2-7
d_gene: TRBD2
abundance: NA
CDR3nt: TGTGCCAGCAGCCTTGCTTGGGGGAGGGGAGGCGAGCAGTACTTC
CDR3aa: CASSLAWGRGGEQYF

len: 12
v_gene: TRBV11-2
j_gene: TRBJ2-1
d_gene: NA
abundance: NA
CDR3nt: TGTGCCAGCAGCCCGCAGGTTAACCCGCAGTTCTTC
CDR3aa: CASSPQVNPQFF

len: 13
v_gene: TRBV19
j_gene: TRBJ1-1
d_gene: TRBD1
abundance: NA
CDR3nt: TGTGCCAGTAGCCTCCAGGGGGCCGCTGAAGCTTTCTTT
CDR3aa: CASSLQGAAEAFF

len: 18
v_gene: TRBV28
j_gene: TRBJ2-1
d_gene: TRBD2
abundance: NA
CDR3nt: TGTGCCAGCAGTACTCCTATAATAGCGGGAACGGCCTACAATGAGCAGTTCTTC
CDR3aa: CASSTPIIAGTAYNEQFF

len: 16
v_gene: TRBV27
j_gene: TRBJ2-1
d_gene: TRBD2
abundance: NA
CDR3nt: TGTGCCAGCAGTGCGCCGGGACTAGCGGGATACAATGAGCAGTTCTTC
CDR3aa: CASSAPGLAGYNEQFF

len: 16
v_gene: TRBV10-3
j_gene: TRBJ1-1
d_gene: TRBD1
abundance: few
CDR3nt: TGTGCCATCAGTCCCGGGACAGGGGGCTGGAACACTGAAGCTTTCTTT
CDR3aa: CAISPGTGGWNTEAFF

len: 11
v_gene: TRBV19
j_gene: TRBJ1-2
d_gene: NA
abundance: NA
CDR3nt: TGTGCCAGGCCCCCAGAGGATGGCTACACCTTC
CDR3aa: CARPPEDGYTF

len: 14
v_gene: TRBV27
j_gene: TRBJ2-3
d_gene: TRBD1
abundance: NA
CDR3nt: TGTGCCAGCAAACGTGGGACAGGGACAGATACGCAGTATTTT
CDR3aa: CASKRGTGTDTQYF

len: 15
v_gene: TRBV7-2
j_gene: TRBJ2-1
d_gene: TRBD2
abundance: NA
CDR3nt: TGTGCCAGCAGCCCCCAACCCCTAGCGGGAGGACTTCAGTTCTTC
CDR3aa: CASSPQPLAGGLQFF

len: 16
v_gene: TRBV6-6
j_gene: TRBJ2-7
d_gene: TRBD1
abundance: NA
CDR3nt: TGTGCCAGCAGCCTGACCGGGACAGACTACAACTACGAGCAGTACTTC
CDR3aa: CASSLTGTDYNYEQYF

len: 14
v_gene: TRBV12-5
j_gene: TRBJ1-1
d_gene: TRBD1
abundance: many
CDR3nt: TGTGCTAGTGGTTTGGGGGGGACAGTTGATGAAGCTTTCTTT
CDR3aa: CASGLGGTVDEAFF

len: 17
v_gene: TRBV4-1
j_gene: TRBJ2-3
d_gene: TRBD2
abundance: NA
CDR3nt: TGCGCCAGCAGCCAAGATGGGTGGAGCGGGGTACCAGATACGCAGTATTTT
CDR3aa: CASSQDGWSGVPDTQYF

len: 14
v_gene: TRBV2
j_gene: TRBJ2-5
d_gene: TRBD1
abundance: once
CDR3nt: TGTGCCAGCAGTGACAAGGGGGCGGAAGAGACCCAGTACTTC
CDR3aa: CASSDKGAEETQYF

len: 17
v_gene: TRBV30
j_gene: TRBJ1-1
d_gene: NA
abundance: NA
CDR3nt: TGTGCCTGGAAACCGTTTGACAGATTGATAGGGAAAACTGAAGCTTTCTTT
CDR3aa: CAWKPFDRLIGKTEAFF

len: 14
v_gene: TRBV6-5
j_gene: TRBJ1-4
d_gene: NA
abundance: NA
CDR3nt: TGTGCCAGCAGTTACGACAGAAATAATGAAAAACTGTTTTTT
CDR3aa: CASSYDRNNEKLFF